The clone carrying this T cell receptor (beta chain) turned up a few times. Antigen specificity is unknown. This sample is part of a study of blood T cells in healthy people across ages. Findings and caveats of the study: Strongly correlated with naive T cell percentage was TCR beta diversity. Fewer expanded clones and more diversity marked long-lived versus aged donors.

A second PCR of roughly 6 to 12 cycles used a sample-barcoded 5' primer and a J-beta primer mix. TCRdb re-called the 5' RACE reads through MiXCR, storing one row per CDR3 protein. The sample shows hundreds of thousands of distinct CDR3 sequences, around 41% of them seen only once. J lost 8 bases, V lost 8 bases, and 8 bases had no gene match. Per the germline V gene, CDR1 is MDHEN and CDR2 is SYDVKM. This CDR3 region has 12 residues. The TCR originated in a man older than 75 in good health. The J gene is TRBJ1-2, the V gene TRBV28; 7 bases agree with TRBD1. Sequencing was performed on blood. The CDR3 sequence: CASWEGAGGYTF. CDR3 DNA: TGTGCCAGCTGGGAGGGGGCGGGGGGCTACACCTTC.